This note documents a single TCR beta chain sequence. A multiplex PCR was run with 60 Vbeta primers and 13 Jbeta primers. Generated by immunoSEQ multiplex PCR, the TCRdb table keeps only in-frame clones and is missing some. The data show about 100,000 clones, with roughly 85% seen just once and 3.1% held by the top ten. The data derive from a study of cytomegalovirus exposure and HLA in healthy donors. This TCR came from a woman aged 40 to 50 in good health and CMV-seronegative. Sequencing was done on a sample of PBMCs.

Here the CDR3 DNA reads TGTGCCAGTAGTATACCCTCGGGACAGGGCGCAGATACGCAGTATTTT. Its protein is CASSIPSGQGADTQYF. The chain has TRBV19 and TRBJ2-3; 9 positions agree with TRBD1. V was clipped by 2 bases and J by 4 bases; unmatched bases: 7. CDR1 is LNHDA and CDR2 is SQIVND in the germline V gene (reference sequence). There are 16 residues in the CDR3. The full variable domain, in which reference TRBV19 and TRBJ2-3 provide the parts outside the CDR3, is DGGITQSPKYLFRKEGQNVTLSCEQNLNHDAMYWYRQDPGQGLRLIYYSQIVNDFQKGDIAEGYSVSREKKESFPLTVTSAQKNPTAFYLCASSIPSGQGADTQYFGPGTRLTVL.